Sequencing of this T cell receptor (beta chain) was carried out in a study of blood T cell repertoires in COVID-19. Study-level information: PBMCs, B-cell-depleted T cells, or T cells were the source of the cDNA or gDNA that made up the material.

Authors' processing steps: By means of reference gene primer amplification, nucleated cell counts were estimated. The method was immunoSEQ multiplex PCR; TCRdb's version includes in-frame clones alone and lacks a portion of them. Clonal size and the V and J genes are those of that table, whereas D and trimming came from the DNA. The data contain some 120,000 clones, approximately 89% of them seen just once; the ten biggest clones take up approximately 4.3%. Looked up from germline, CDR1 is SGHNT and CDR2 is YYREEE (reference sequence). V lost 2 bases and J lost 0; bases outside the gene matches: 5. The CDR3 is made up of 18 amino acids.

The rearrangement joins TRBV5-4 to TRBJ2-3; TRBD2 matches 14 bases. The sample consisted of peripheral blood. The sequence derives from a human donor in a cohort sampled during active COVID-19. For the CDR3, the DNA is TGTGCCAGCAGCTTCCAGGGACTAGCGGGGGACAGCACAGATACGCAGTATTTT. This gives the protein CASSFQGLAGDSTDTQYF.